This TCR beta chain derives from a study of blood T cell repertoires in COVID-19. Study background: Sites in the United States, Italy and Spain provided acute and convalescent COVID-19 samples. T cells, B-cell-depleted T cells, or PBMCs provided the cDNA or gDNA that served as material.

The V end lost 4 bases, the J end lost 6 bases, and 13 bases lay between the germline ends. CDR3 length: 13 residues. Authors' data handling: Amplification of reference gene primers provided the estimated nucleated cell counts. TCRdb's copy holds only in-frame clones and misses some; the assay was immunoSEQ multiplex PCR. That table is the source of V, J and clone size, and D and trimming were worked out from the DNA. The data contain 100,000 or so clones, approximately 89% of them seen just once; the ten biggest clones take up about 0.89%. Material: peripheral blood. The clonotype originates from a man in his sixties with acute or convalescent COVID-19. The chain employs TRBV12-3 or TRBV12-4 and TRBJ2-7, with D tentatively TRBD2 (6 bases). The CDR3 spells CASSSWQGGEQYF. The CDR3 DNA is TGTGCCAGCAGTTCATGGCAGGGAGGCGAGCAGTACTTC.